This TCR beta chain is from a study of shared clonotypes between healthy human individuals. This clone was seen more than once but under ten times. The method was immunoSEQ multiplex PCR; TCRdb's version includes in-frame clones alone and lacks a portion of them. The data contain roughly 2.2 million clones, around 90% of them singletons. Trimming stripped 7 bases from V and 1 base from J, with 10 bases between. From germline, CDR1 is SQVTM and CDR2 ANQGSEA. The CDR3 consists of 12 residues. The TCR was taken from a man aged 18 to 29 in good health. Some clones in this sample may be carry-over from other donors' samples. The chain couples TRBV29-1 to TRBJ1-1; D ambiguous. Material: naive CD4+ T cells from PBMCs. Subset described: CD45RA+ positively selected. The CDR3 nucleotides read TGCAGCGCCGCATACGAGAACACTGAAGCTTTCTTT. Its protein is CSAAYENTEAFF.